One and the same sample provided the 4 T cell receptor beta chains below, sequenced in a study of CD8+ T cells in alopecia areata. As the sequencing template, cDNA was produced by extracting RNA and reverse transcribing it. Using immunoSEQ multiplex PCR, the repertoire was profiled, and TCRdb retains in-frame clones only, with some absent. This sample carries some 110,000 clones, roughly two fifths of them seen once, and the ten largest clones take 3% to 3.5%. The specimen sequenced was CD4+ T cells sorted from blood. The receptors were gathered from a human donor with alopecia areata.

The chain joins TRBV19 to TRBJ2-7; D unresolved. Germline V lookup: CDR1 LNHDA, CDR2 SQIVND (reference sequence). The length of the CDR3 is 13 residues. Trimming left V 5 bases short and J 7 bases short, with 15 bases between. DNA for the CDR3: TGTGCCAGTAGTCCCCGGAGTGTTGGAGAGCAGTACTTC. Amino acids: CASSPRSVGEQYF.

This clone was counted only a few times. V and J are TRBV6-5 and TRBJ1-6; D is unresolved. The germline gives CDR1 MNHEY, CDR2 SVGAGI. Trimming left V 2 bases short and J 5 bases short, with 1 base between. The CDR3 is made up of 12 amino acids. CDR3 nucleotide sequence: TGTGCCAGCAGTTACCATAATTCACCCCTCCACTTT. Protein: CASSYHNSPLHF.

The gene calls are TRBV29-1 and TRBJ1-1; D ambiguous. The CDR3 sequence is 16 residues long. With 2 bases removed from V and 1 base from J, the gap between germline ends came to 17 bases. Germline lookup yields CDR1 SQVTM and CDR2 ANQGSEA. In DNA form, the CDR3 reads TGCAGCGTTGAACTTGATCGGGGTTGGAGGAACACTGAAGCTTTCTTT. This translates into CSVELDRGWRNTEAFF.

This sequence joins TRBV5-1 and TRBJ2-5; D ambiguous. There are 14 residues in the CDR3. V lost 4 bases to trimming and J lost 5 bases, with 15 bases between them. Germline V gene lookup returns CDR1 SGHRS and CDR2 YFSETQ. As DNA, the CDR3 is TGCGCCAGCAGCAACTGGTTGGTCGCCGAGACCCAGTACTTC. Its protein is CASSNWLVAETQYF.